The present TCR beta chain was sequenced within a study of blood T cell repertoires in COVID-19. Study details: Some COVID-19 samples were acute and others convalescent; all came from the United States, Italy and Spain.

The repertoire was sequenced with immunoSEQ multiplex PCR; TCRdb's copy has only in-frame clones and lacks some. The table has just under 60,000 clones, around 87% seen once. Germline assignment: CDR1 SGHTA and CDR2 FQGTGA. Germline trimming cut 5 bases from V and 2 bases from J; bases unmatched to any gene: 6. The CDR3 has 15 amino acids. This clone was picked up one time. The rearrangement links TRBV7-3 to TRBJ2-3; 8 bases line up with TRBD1. Sequencing was done on a sample of peripheral blood. The receptor was derived from a human donor with active COVID-19. The donor label of this sample is uncertain. This chain's CDR3 is CASSPGQGNTDTQYF. In nucleotides, the CDR3 is TGTGCCAGCAGCCCCGGACAGGGAAACACAGATACGCAGTATTTT.